What follows are 31 T cell receptor beta chains derived from one specimen sequenced in a study of response to subunit inactivated influenza vaccine. TCRdb called the RT-PCR reads again in MiXCR, with one record for every CDR3 protein. Among 200,000 to 300,000 distinct CDR3 sequences, 12% were seen once, and the ten largest hold roughly 7.7%. The material sequenced was non-naive T cells sorted from PBMCs, taken approximately 15 days before vaccination. Every receptor here comes from a man aged 45-65 years who received an inactivated influenza vaccine.

The rearrangement links TRBV24-1 to TRBJ1-3; 7 positions agree with TRBD1. This CDR3 comprises 18 residues. V shed 4 bases, J shed 0 bases, and the junction held 11 bases outside the gene matches. The germline V gene has CDR1 KGHDR and CDR2 SFDVKD. In nucleotides, the CDR3 is TGTGCCACCAGTGACCCGAGACAGGGTCCAAGCTCTGGAAACACCATATATTTT. Amino acids: CATSDPRQGPSSGNTIYF.

This chain connects TRBV4-1 to TRBJ1-2; D is undetermined. Per the germline V gene, CDR1 is MGHRA and CDR2 is YSYEKL. This CDR3 spans 13 amino acids. V shed 1 base and J shed 7 bases, with 10 bases lying between them. CDR3 bases: TGCGCCAGCAGCCAAGGAGCCCTCGGTGGCTACACCTTC. Translated: CASSQGALGGYTF.

The gene calls are TRBV6-5 and TRBJ2-2; tentatively, D is TRBD1 (5 bases). CDR3 length: 16 residues. Trimming pared 7 bases from V and 7 bases from J, leaving 22 bases between. The germline CDR1 and CDR2 sequences are MNHEY and SVGAGI. CDR3 DNA: TGTGCCAGCACTTTGGAACAGGAATTTATGAGCGGGGAGCTGTTTTTT. Amino acids: CASTLEQEFMSGELFF.

The V call is TRBV5-8, the J call TRBJ1-5; D unresolved. CDR3 length equals 15 residues. CDR1 is SGHTS and CDR2 is YDEGEE in the germline V gene. The ends were cut back, 4 bases at V and 0 bases at J, with 11 bases in the middle. The CDR3 reads CASSLLPDSNQPQHF. CDR3 nucleotide sequence: TGTGCCAGCAGCCTCCTGCCCGATAGCAATCAGCCCCAGCATTTT.

The sample holds many counts of this clonotype. V and J are TRBV2 and TRBJ2-1, with 7 bases identical to TRBD2. This CDR3 has 15 residues. CDR1 is SNHLY, CDR2 FYNNEI, per germline. After removal of 6 bases from V and 1 base from J, the junction contained 6 bases not matched to a gene. The CDR3 nucleotides are TGTGCCAGCAGCCCCCGGCGGGAGTCCTACAATGAGCAGTTCTTC. It encodes CASSPRRESYNEQFF.

The chain uses TRBV5-6 and TRBJ2-1, with D perhaps matching TRBD1 (5 bases). The V gene's germline CDR1 is SGHDT and CDR2 YYEEEE. The V end lost 4 bases, the J end lost 7 bases, and 15 bases lay between the germline ends. This CDR3 region has 14 residues. The CDR3, as DNA: TGTGCCAGCAGCCGCAGGGTTGTCGGGAATGAGCAGTTCTTC. The encoded protein is CASSRRVVGNEQFF. Full variable domain (rest looked up from reference TRBV5-6 and TRBJ2-1): DAGVTQSPTHLIKTRGQQVTLRCSPKSGHDTVSWYQQALGQGPQFIFQYYEEEERQRGNFPDRFSGHQFPNYSSELNVNALLLGDSALYLCASSRRVVGNEQFFGPGTRLTVL.

Many counts were recorded for this clonotype. V gene TRBV7-9 combines with J gene TRBJ2-3; D uncertain. CDR3 length: 12 residues. The V and J ends lost 6 bases and 4 bases respectively, with 8 bases between them. Looked up from germline, CDR1 is SEHNR and CDR2 is FQNEAQ (reference sequence). Written as DNA, the CDR3 is TGTGCCAGCAGGCAAGAATCAGATACGCAGTATTTT. Its translation is CASRQESDTQYF.

V is TRBV20-1 and J is TRBJ1-4, with 9 bases that match TRBD1. The V gene's germline CDR1 is DFQATT and CDR2 SNEGSKA (reference sequence). The V and J ends lost 6 bases and 5 bases, in that order; junction bases with no gene match: 4. CDR3 length: 13 residues. The CDR3 loop is CSAFGQGNEKLFF. The CDR3 DNA follows: TGCAGTGCGTTCGGACAGGGGAATGAAAAACTGTTTTTT.

The genes are TRBV7-2 and TRBJ1-1; 8 bases align to TRBD1. From germline, CDR1 is SGHTA and CDR2 FQGNSA. The CDR3 has 16 amino acids. V shed 0 bases and J 5 bases; nucleotides not matched to a gene: 8. The CDR3 region is CASSLASTGGATEAFF. DNA of the CDR3: TGTGCCAGCAGCTTAGCTTCCACAGGGGGTGCGACTGAAGCTTTCTTT.

The table lists this clonotype with many counts. The chain joins TRBV28 to TRBJ2-4; D is tentatively TRBD1 or TRBD2 (6 bases each). Germline V lookup: CDR1 MDHEN, CDR2 SYDVKM. V was cut by 5 bases and J by 8 bases, with 16 bases left in between. There are 14 residues in the CDR3. CDR3 coding DNA: TGTGCCAGCAGTACCCTTAACAGGGAGGACATTCAGTACTTC. As protein: CASSTLNREDIQYF. Supplemented by reference TRBV28 and TRBJ2-4, the full variable domain reads DVKVTQSSRYLVKRTGEKVFLECVQDMDHENMFWYRQDPGLGLRLIYFSYDVKMKEKGDIPEGYSVSREKKERFSLILESASTNQTSMYLCASSTLNREDIQYFGAGTRLSVL.

This clonotype showed up just a few times. The genes are TRBV12-3 or TRBV12-4 and TRBJ1-4; D unresolved. V was shortened by 5 bases and J by 4 bases, with 14 bases between the two germline ends. This CDR3 has 15 amino acids. CDR3 nucleotide sequence: TGTGCCAGCAGTAGCCTCAGCGACTTTAATGAAAAACTGTTTTTT. The encoded protein is CASSSLSDFNEKLFF.

This clonotype was picked up many times. The chain has TRBV10-3 and TRBJ2-7; 14 bases line up with TRBD2. There are 15 residues in the CDR3. Germline V lookup: CDR1 ENHRY, CDR2 SYGVKD. The trim removed 8 bases at V and 5 bases at J, leaving 8 bases unmatched. CDR3 in DNA: TGTGCCATCGGGACGGGACTAGCGGGAGTAGACGAGCAGTACTTC. It is translated as CAIGTGLAGVDEQYF.

This clonotype was seen a handful of times. The chain links TRBV28 to TRBJ1-5; D remains ambiguous. This CDR3 has 13 amino acids. The V end was cut by 8 bases, the J end by 0 bases, with 8 bases between. CDR1 is MDHEN, CDR2 SYDVKM, per germline. CDR3 nucleotides: TGTGCCAGCGCAGGAGATAGCAATCAGCCCCAGCATTTT. This translates into CASAGDSNQPQHF.

This clonotype has just a few counts. V gene TRBV15 combines with J gene TRBJ2-7, with 12 bases lining up with TRBD1. Germline trimming cut 1 base from V and 7 bases from J; bases unmatched to any gene: 5. Germline values: CDR1 LNHNV, CDR2 YYDKDF (reference sequence). CDR3 length: 15 amino acids. CDR3 region: CATSRGGTGGREQYF. Here the CDR3 DNA reads TGTGCCACCAGCAGAGGGGGGACAGGGGGCAGGGAGCAGTACTTC.

Many counts were recorded for this clonotype. V gene TRBV6-1 combines with J gene TRBJ1-4, with unresolved D. Germline values: CDR1 MNHNS, CDR2 SASEGT. The CDR3 is made up of 14 amino acids. Trimming pared 5 bases from V and 0 bases from J, leaving 7 bases between. CDR3 coding DNA: TGTGCCAGCAGTCCTCTTGCAACTAATGAAAAACTGTTTTTT. This encodes CASSPLATNEKLFF.

This clonotype was found a few times. The rearrangement links TRBV7-6 to TRBJ2-1; D is possibly TRBD2 (6 bases). The ends were cut back, 0 bases at V and 15 bases at J, with 21 bases in the middle. CDR3 length equals 15 residues. Germline-derived CDR1 and CDR2 are SGHVS and FNYEAQ. Here the CDR3 DNA reads TGTGCCAGCAGCTTAGCGTCTTCGGGAGCCGTGGAGTGGTTCTTC. Its translation: CASSLASSGAVEWFF.

The chain couples TRBV14 to TRBJ1-1; D not resolved. In germline, CDR1 is SGHDN, CDR2 FVKESK. The V end lost 3 bases, the J end lost 4 bases, and 9 bases lay between the germline ends. The CDR3 has 13 amino acids. Here the CDR3 DNA reads TGTGCCAGCAGCCAGGGCAGACTCACTGAAGCTTTCTTT. It yields the protein CASSQGRLTEAFF.

This clonotype was counted at least ten times. The chain is built from TRBV5-1 and TRBJ2-1, with a weak D call TRBD1 (7 bases). With 4 bases removed from V and 0 bases from J, the gap between germline ends came to 20 bases. This CDR3 spans 18 amino acids. Germline V lookup: CDR1 SGHRS, CDR2 YFSETQ. CDR3 amino acids: CASSPGGPGGSSYNEQFF. As DNA, the CDR3 is TGCGCCAGCAGCCCCGGGGGTCCAGGGGGGAGCTCCTACAATGAGCAGTTCTTC.

This clonotype has ten or more counts. V gene TRBV5-1 combines with J gene TRBJ2-1, with 11 bases aligning to TRBD1. The CDR3 consists of 14 residues. Germline-derived CDR1 and CDR2 are SGHRS and YFSETQ. V shed 6 bases and J 8 bases; nucleotides not matched to a gene: 7. The CDR3 bases are TGCGCCAGCAACACAGGGACAGGGGGTTATGAGCAGTTCTTC. Encoded protein: CASNTGTGGYEQFF.

The chain recombines TRBV5-5 with TRBJ2-3, with 7 bases identical to TRBD2. Germline V gene lookup returns CDR1 SGHKS and CDR2 YYEKEE (reference sequence). The CDR3 length is 18 residues. With 6 bases clipped from V and 4 bases from J, the junction kept 20 bases outside the gene matches. The CDR3 loop is CASTRSGTIIMGPDTQYF. DNA for the CDR3: TGTGCCAGCACCCGATCAGGGACTATCATCATGGGGCCAGATACGCAGTATTTT. The whole variable domain, filled in from reference TRBV5-5 and TRBJ2-3, reads DAGVTQSPTHLIKTRGQQVTLRCSPISGHKSVSWYQQVLGQGPQFIFQYYEKEERGRGNFPDRFSARQFPNYSSELNVNALLLGDSALYLCASTRSGTIIMGPDTQYFGPGTRLTVL.

This clonotype was seen a few times. This chain links TRBV9 with TRBJ2-7; 9 nucleotides match TRBD1. The V segment lost 1 base and the J segment 6 bases; nucleotides outside the gene matches: 8. The CDR3 totals 15 residues. CDR1 SGDLS and CDR2 YYNGEE come from the germline V gene. The CDR3 protein is CASSVSPGQGFEQYF. As DNA, the CDR3 is TGTGCCAGCAGCGTAAGCCCGGGACAGGGCTTCGAGCAGTACTTC.

The chain combines TRBV6-1 with TRBJ2-2, with 7 positions matching TRBD1. The CDR3 spans 15 residues. Germline-derived CDR1 and CDR2 are MNHNS and SASEGT. The V gene end was trimmed by 6 bases and the J gene end by 1 base; junction bases not matched to a gene: 5. Here the CDR3 DNA reads TGTGCCAGCAGCCACCGACAGGGGAACACCGGGGAGCTGTTTTTT. Translating it yields CASSHRQGNTGELFF.

The J gene is TRBJ2-7, the V gene TRBV5-6, with D unresolved. The CDR3 covers 12 residues. The V end lost 4 bases, the J end lost 6 bases, and 11 bases lay between the germline ends. In germline, CDR1 is SGHDT, CDR2 YYEEEE. CDR3 loop: CASSQTRVEQYF. The CDR3 bases are TGTGCCAGCAGCCAAACCCGGGTCGAGCAGTACTTC.

This clonotype has just a few counts. The CDR3 nucleotides are TGTGCCATCAAAAGGAGCGGGGGGCCATCCGGCACAGATACGCAGTATTTT. It codes for CAIKRSGGPSGTDTQYF. The V call is TRBV10-3, the J call TRBJ2-3; TRBD2 matches 9 bases. V lost 7 bases and J lost 1; bases outside the gene matches: 12. Germline-derived CDR1 and CDR2 are ENHRY and SYGVKD. CDR3 length: 17 residues.

There are many counts of this clonotype. The chain joins TRBV7-9 to TRBJ1-1; D is ambiguous. Germline V gives CDR1 SEHNR, CDR2 FQNEAQ (reference sequence). V lost 3 bases and J lost 2, with 7 bases in between. The CDR3 is made up of 13 amino acids. The CDR3 spells CASSFPQNTEAFF. The CDR3 DNA follows: TGTGCCAGCAGCTTCCCACAAAACACTGAAGCTTTCTTT.

The rearrangement links TRBV5-1 to TRBJ2-7, with 7 bases identical to TRBD1. The CDR3 runs to 15 residues. Germline-derived CDR1 and CDR2 are SGHRS and YFSETQ. V lost 0 bases to trimming and J lost 2 bases; unmatched junction nucleotides: 5. The CDR3 is CASSLALGQAYEQYF. The CDR3 DNA reads TGCGCCAGCAGCTTGGCCCTCGGACAGGCCTACGAGCAGTACTTC. The whole variable domain, remainder taken from reference TRBV5-1 and TRBJ2-7, is KAGVTQTPRYLIKTRGQQVTLSCSPISGHRSVSWYQQTPGQGLQFLFEYFSETQRNKGNFPGRFSGRQFSNSRSEMNVSTLELGDSALYLCASSLALGQAYEQYFGPGTRLTVT.

Only a few counts were recorded for this clonotype. The V call is TRBV12-3 or TRBV12-4, the J call TRBJ1-6; TRBD1 might be the D (6 bases). Trimming stripped 2 bases from V and 4 bases from J, with 9 bases between. The CDR3 extends over 15 amino acids. For the CDR3, the DNA is TGTGCCAGCAGTTTACGACAGGCTTATAATTCACCCCTCCACTTT. Amino acid sequence: CASSLRQAYNSPLHF.

In this sample, this clonotype turned up many times. The gene calls are TRBV18 and TRBJ2-3, with D unclear. Looked up from germline, CDR1 is KGHSH and CDR2 is LQKENI. V lost 3 bases and J 1 base, leaving 14 bases between the germline ends. CDR3 length: 16 residues. The CDR3 DNA follows: TGTGCCAGCTCACCGCTCTCCCTTCGGGGCACAGATACGCAGTATTTT. Translation gives CASSPLSLRGTDTQYF.

This clonotype was seen many times. The CDR3 here is CASSPRQAVVNEPQFF. As DNA, the CDR3 is TGTGCCAGCAGCCCCAGACAGGCGGTTGTTAATGAGCCGCAGTTCTTC. The V and J genes are TRBV12-3 or TRBV12-4 and TRBJ2-1, with TRBD1 as a possible D gene (6 bases). CDR3 length: 16 amino acids. Deletions cut 6 bases from V and 12 bases from J, with 27 bases between.

The CDR3 loop is CSARDSGGSTEAFF. The CDR3, as DNA: TGCAGTGCTAGAGATTCGGGAGGGAGCACTGAAGCTTTCTTT. The V and J genes are TRBV20-1 and TRBJ1-1; D uncertain. Germline CDR1 and CDR2: DFQATT and SNEGSKA (reference sequence). The CDR3 totals 14 residues. The V end lost 0 bases, the J end lost 4 bases, and 12 bases lay between the germline ends.

This chain links TRBV12-3 or TRBV12-4 with TRBJ2-3, with 10 bases identical to TRBD2. Losses at the gene ends were 5 bases for V and 1 base for J; bases not matched to a gene: 6. The CDR3 loop spans 16 amino acids. The chain's CDR3 is CASSLTSGPRTDTQYF. The CDR3 DNA follows: TGTGCCAGCAGTCTGACTAGCGGGCCTCGCACAGATACGCAGTATTTT.